Following are 21 T cell receptor beta chains from one sample sequenced in a study of shared clonotypes between healthy human individuals. The assay was immunoSEQ multiplex PCR, and TCRdb's table has in-frame clones only and misses some. This repertoire shows 2,500,000 or so clones, roughly 92% found once; its top ten account for about 0.13%. Specimen: naive CD4+ T cells sorted from blood. Subset indicated: CD45RA+ positively selected. These receptors were obtained from a man aged 18 to 29 in good health.

The chain uses TRBV10-3 and TRBJ2-3, with D unclear. The ends were cut back, 7 bases at V and 0 bases at J, with 8 bases in the middle. Germline CDR1 ENHRY, CDR2 SYGVKD. There are 13 residues in the CDR3. The CDR3 spells CAITIRSTDTQYF. The DNA of the CDR3 is TGTGCCATCACCATCCGAAGCACAGATACGCAGTATTTT.

This sequence joins TRBV4-1 and TRBJ2-5, with D unresolved. V lost 4 bases and J lost 0, with 9 bases in between. This CDR3 is built from 14 residues. Germline assignment: CDR1 MGHRA and CDR2 YSYEKL. CDR3: CASSPPTHQETQYF. CDR3 coding DNA: TGCGCCAGCAGCCCCCCTACCCACCAAGAGACCCAGTACTTC.

This chain uses TRBV19 with TRBJ2-1; 13 nucleotides agree with TRBD2. V trimming: 4 bases; J trimming: 6 bases; junction bases outside the gene matches: 3. This CDR3 has 15 residues. Germline CDR1 and CDR2: LNHDA and SQIVND (reference sequence). The chain's CDR3 is CASSTGTSGTNEQFF. The CDR3, as DNA: TGTGCCAGTAGTACCGGGACTAGCGGGACCAATGAGCAGTTCTTC.

This clone was seen once. This sample includes further DNA sequences coding for the same CDR3. The rearrangement uses TRBV11-2 and TRBJ1-3; D not resolved. Trimming cost V 1 base and J 0 bases, with 4 bases left between them. Germline loops: CDR1 SGHAT, CDR2 FQNNGV. The CDR3 sequence is 14 residues long. As DNA, the CDR3 is TGTGCCAGCAGCTTAGCAAGCTCTGGAAACACCATATATTTT. Translating it yields CASSLASSGNTIYF.

The chain combines TRBV5-1 with TRBJ2-3; possible D gene TRBD1, 6 bases. The V end lost 0 bases, the J end lost 2 bases, and 13 bases lay between the germline ends. Germline V lookup: CDR1 SGHRS, CDR2 YFSETQ. The CDR3 is made up of 16 amino acids. The CDR3 reads CASSLVVGAFTDTQYF. DNA for the CDR3: TGCGCCAGCAGCTTGGTGGTGGGGGCCTTCACAGATACGCAGTATTTT.

The V call is TRBV11-2, the J call TRBJ2-5; possibly TRBD1 for D (6 bases). CDR1 and CDR2 (germline): SGHAT, FQNNGV. The CDR3 runs to 14 residues. V was shortened by 5 bases and J by 3 bases, with 13 bases between the two germline ends. CDR3: CASSKMTGKETQYF. CDR3 in DNA: TGTGCCAGCAGCAAAATGACAGGAAAAGAGACCCAGTACTTC. The full variable domain, its missing parts supplied by reference TRBV11-2 and TRBJ2-5, is EAGVAQSPRYKIIEKRQSVAFWCNPISGHATLYWYQQILGQGPKLLIQFQNNGVVDDSQLPKDRFSAERLKGVDSTLKIQPAKLEDSAVYLCASSKMTGKETQYFGPGTRLLVL.

The gene calls are TRBV5-1 and TRBJ1-2; 8 bases agree with TRBD1. Germline assignment: CDR1 SGHRS and CDR2 YFSETQ. The V gene end was trimmed by 2 bases and the J gene end by 5 bases; junction bases not matched to a gene: 5. This CDR3 is 14 amino acids long. CDR3 coding DNA: TGCGCCAGCAGCTTAGTGGGACAGGAGTATGGCTACACCTTC. Its protein product is CASSLVGQEYGYTF.

This clone is a singleton in its sample. The chain joins TRBV29-1 to TRBJ1-2; no firm D call. Trimming pared 3 bases from V and 8 bases from J, leaving 10 bases between. This CDR3 region has 11 residues. CDR1 and CDR2 from the germline V gene are SQVTM and ANQGSEA. The CDR3, as DNA: TGCAGCGTTGAGCACGACTCGGGCTACACCTTC. Translating it yields CSVEHDSGYTF.

The rearrangement joins TRBV14 to TRBJ1-4; 9 bases match TRBD1. Germline V gene data show CDR1 as SGHDN and CDR2 as FVKESK. This CDR3 has 15 amino acids. V lost 4 bases and J lost 3; bases outside the gene matches: 3. CDR3 protein: CASSPWTGANEKLFF. The CDR3 nucleotides are TGTGCCAGCAGCCCGTGGACAGGGGCTAATGAAAAACTGTTTTTT.

In its sample, this clone was seen once. The rearrangement uses TRBV19 and TRBJ1-1; 9 bases agree with TRBD1. Germline V gene data show CDR1 as LNHDA and CDR2 as SQIVND (reference sequence). Trimming removed 0 bases from V and 3 bases from J; junction bases left unmatched: 8. This CDR3 is 17 amino acids long. DNA of the CDR3: TGTGCCAGTAGTATAGACCGGGACAGGGAGGTGTACACTGAAGCTTTCTTT. Its protein is CASSIDRDREVYTEAFF.

The chain employs TRBV9 and TRBJ2-2; D might be TRBD1 or TRBD2, each matching 6 bases. V was trimmed by 4 bases and J by 2 bases, leaving 15 bases between them. There are 16 residues in the CDR3. Germline V gene data show CDR1 as SGDLS and CDR2 as YYNGEE. Here the CDR3 reads CASSRGASDNTGELFF. Here the CDR3 DNA reads TGTGCCAGCAGCAGGGGGGCTAGCGATAACACCGGGGAGCTGTTTTTT. Complete variable domain (other parts from reference TRBV9 and TRBJ2-2): DSGVTQTPKHLITATGQRVTLRCSPRSGDLSVYWYQQSLDQGLQFLIQYYNGEERAKGNILERFSAQQFPDLHSELNLSSLELGDSALYFCASSRGASDNTGELFFGEGSRLTVL.

The gene calls are TRBV15 and TRBJ1-5, with a possible D match to TRBD1 (5 bases). Germline V gene sequence: CDR1 LNHNV, CDR2 YYDKDF (reference sequence). Trimming took 0 bases from V and 6 from J, leaving 15 bases between them. CDR3 size: 16 residues. This CDR3 reads CATSRDNSGRRQPQHF. CDR3 DNA sequence: TGTGCCACCAGCAGAGATAATTCAGGGAGGCGTCAGCCCCAGCATTTT.

This chain joins TRBV9 and TRBJ2-5, with 15 bases fitting TRBD2. In germline, CDR1 is SGDLS, CDR2 YYNGEE. CDR3 size: 19 residues. V trimming: 4 bases; J trimming: 7 bases; junction bases outside the gene matches: 17. In DNA form, the CDR3 reads TGTGCCAGCAGCCCGGGACTAGCGGGAGGCCTCCGCGCCTCGGGGACCCAGTACTTC. Its protein product is CASSPGLAGGLRASGTQYF.

The V gene is TRBV11-2, the J gene TRBJ2-5; D may correspond to TRBD1 or TRBD2 (6 bases each). Looked up from germline, CDR1 is SGHAT and CDR2 is FQNNGV. CDR3 length: 14 residues. V shed 4 bases and J shed 8 bases, with 17 bases lying between them. The CDR3 DNA sequence: TGTGCCAGCAGCTCTCGAGGGGGGTTCCGCACCCAGTACTTC. As protein: CASSSRGGFRTQYF.

The table lists this clone with a count of one. J is TRBJ2-7 and V is TRBV13; D uncertain. In germline, CDR1 is PRHDT, CDR2 FYEKMQ (reference sequence). V was cut by 3 bases and J by 2 bases, with 11 bases left in between. There are 14 residues in the CDR3. CDR3 nucleotide sequence: TGTGCCAGCAGCTTCTTGGGCACCGCCTACGAGCAGTACTTC. Its translation: CASSFLGTAYEQYF.

With regard to this clone: This CDR3 is also generated by other DNA sequences in the sample. The chain uses TRBV6-5 and TRBJ1-6; possibly TRBD1 for D (5 bases). V shed 2 bases and J shed 8 bases, with 10 bases lying between them. CDR1 and CDR2 from the germline V gene are MNHEY and SVGAGI. The CDR3 length is 14 residues. The CDR3 DNA sequence: TGTGCCAGCAGTTACGGGGGAGGAGATTCACCCCTCCACTTT. As protein: CASSYGGGDSPLHF.

The rearrangement joins TRBV19 to TRBJ1-2; unclear D gene. CDR1 is LNHDA and CDR2 is SQIVND in the germline V gene (reference sequence). The CDR3 contains 13 residues. The V gene lost 4 bases and the J gene lost 4 bases, with 10 bases spanning the gap. As DNA, the CDR3 is TGTGCCAGTAGTAGCGGGTGGGCCTATGGCTACACCTTC. Its translation is CASSSGWAYGYTF.

The V call is TRBV7-8, the J call TRBJ1-2; no clear D. V was cut by 1 base and J by 4 bases, with 16 bases left in between. Germline CDR1 and CDR2: SGHVS and FQNEAQ. The CDR3 runs 16 residues. CDR3 DNA sequence: TGTGCCAGCAGCTTAGAGGGCAGGACGGGGTTCTATGGCTACACCTTC. Translating it yields CASSLEGRTGFYGYTF.

This sequence joins TRBV2 and TRBJ1-4, with 9 bases aligning to TRBD1. In germline, CDR1 is SNHLY, CDR2 FYNNEI. The V gene end was trimmed by 9 bases and the J gene end by 7 bases; junction bases not matched to a gene: 9. The CDR3 covers 14 residues. This CDR3 is CASLWETGGEKLFF. CDR3 in DNA: TGTGCCAGTCTCTGGGAGACAGGGGGTGAAAAACTGTTTTTT.

The CDR3 nucleotides read TGTGCCAGCAGTTCCCCTCGCGGTACGCAGTATTTT. It codes for CASSSPRGTQYF. This chain uses TRBV27 with TRBJ2-3; D not certain. The ends were cut back, 4 bases at V and 8 bases at J, with 10 bases in the middle. CDR3 length equals 12 residues. Germline CDR1 MNHEY, CDR2 SMNVEV (reference sequence).

The chain is built from TRBV19 and TRBJ1-4; TRBD1 matches at 8 bases. The trim removed 5 bases at V and 7 bases at J, leaving 6 bases unmatched. CDR1 is LNHDA, CDR2 SQIVND, per germline (reference sequence). The CDR3 contains 14 residues. The CDR3 is CASSVAGGTEKLFF. CDR3 coding DNA: TGTGCCAGTAGTGTCGCAGGGGGCACTGAAAAACTGTTTTTT.